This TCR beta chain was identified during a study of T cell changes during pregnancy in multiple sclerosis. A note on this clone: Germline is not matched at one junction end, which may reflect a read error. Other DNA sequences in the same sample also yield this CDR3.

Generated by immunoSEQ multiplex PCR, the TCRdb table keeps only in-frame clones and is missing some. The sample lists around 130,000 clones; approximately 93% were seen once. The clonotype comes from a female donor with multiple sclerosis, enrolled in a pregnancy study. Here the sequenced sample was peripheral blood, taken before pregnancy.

The CDR3 DNA reads TGTGCCAGCAGCCTCATCGCAGGGGTGGGTCAGCCCCAGCATTTT. Its translation is CASSLIAGVGQPQHF. This chain joins TRBV4-1 and TRBJ1-5; maybe TRBD1 (6 bases). CDR1 is MGHRA and CDR2 is YSYEKL in the germline V gene. The CDR3 is 15 residues long.